This entry lists 15 T cell receptor beta chains sequenced from one sample in a study of CXCR3-negative and CXCR3-positive naive CD8 T cells. Study observations and caveats: Greater hydrophobicity was found in TRB CDR3s of CXCR3-positive naive cells than of CXCR3-negative naive cells.

These receptors' antigens are unknown. The method, 5' RACE with UMI labels, was used to prepare the TRB cDNA libraries. Each CDR3 protein gets one entry in TCRdb, which reprocessed the 5' RACE reads and gives no DNA. In all, the sample yields about 130,000 distinct CDR3 sequences. The sequenced sample consisted of naive CXCR3+ CD8+ T cells from blood. The subset denotes: CD45RO-CCR7+CD27+CD95- naive CD8+ T cells expressing CXCR3 (TNR3+). All receptors derive from a human donor in good health. Some clones in this sample may be carry-over from other donors' samples.

The chain recombines TRBV7-9 with TRBJ1-1. The CDR3 loop spans 12 amino acids. Germline CDR1 SEHNR, CDR2 FQNEAQ (reference sequence). CDR3: CAGLNDETEAFF.

This chain uses TRBV12-3 or TRBV12-4 with TRBJ1-5; TCRdb indicates TRBD1, and absent DNA this call remains unverified. The CDR3 runs to 14 residues. CDR3 residues: CASSSETGVQPQHF.

The chain couples TRBV7-9 to TRBJ2-3; TCRdb picks TRBD1, but there is no DNA to check that call. CDR3 length: 14 amino acids. Germline-derived CDR1 and CDR2 are SEHNR and FQNEAQ (reference sequence). CDR3 loop: CASSFRVQSDTQYF. Full variable domain (remainder filled in from reference TRBV7-9 and TRBJ2-3): DTGVSQNPRHKITKRGQNVTFRCDPISEHNRLYWYRQTLGQGPEFLTYFQNEAQLEKSRLLSDRFSAERPKGSFSTLEIQRTEQGDSAMYLCASSFRVQSDTQYFGPGTRLTVL.

The chain combines TRBV6-2 or TRBV6-3 with TRBJ2-1; the D gene TCRdb calls, TRBD1, cannot be checked with no DNA. CDR3 length equals 15 residues. Looked up from germline, CDR1 is MNHEY and CDR2 is SVGEGT. The CDR3 is CASTLTGMGYNEQFF.

The genes are TRBV7-6 and TRBJ2-3; TCRdb's assignment of TRBD1 cannot be checked, as there is no DNA. CDR3 length: 19 amino acids. The V gene's germline CDR1 is SGHVS and CDR2 FNYEAQ. CDR3 residues: CASSFDAPGGGARTDTQYF.

V and J are TRBV29-1 and TRBJ2-1. The CDR3 spans 16 residues. CDR1 and CDR2 from the germline V gene are SQVTM and ANQGSEA. The CDR3 reads CSVDNPTSESYNEQFF.

The rearrangement joins TRBV27 to TRBJ1-1. This CDR3 region has 13 residues. From germline, CDR1 is MNHEY and CDR2 SMNVEV (reference sequence). The CDR3 sequence: CASRRGEGTEAFF.

The chain combines TRBV28 with TRBJ2-7; TCRdb designates TRBD1, a call that cannot be tested without DNA. This CDR3 spans 16 amino acids. Germline V gene data show CDR1 as MDHEN and CDR2 as SYDVKM. This CDR3 is CASRILGGAAGYEQYF. The full variable domain, in which reference TRBV28 and TRBJ2-7 provide the parts outside the CDR3, is DVKVTQSSRYLVKRTGEKVFLECVQDMDHENMFWYRQDPGLGLRLIYFSYDVKMKEKGDIPEGYSVSREKKERFSLILESASTNQTSMYLCASRILGGAAGYEQYFGPGTRLTVT.

V is TRBV7-9 and J is TRBJ1-1. Germline CDR1 and CDR2: SEHNR and FQNEAQ (reference sequence). This CDR3 has 12 amino acids. CDR3 sequence reads: CASRMGNTEAFF.

V is TRBV5-5 and J is TRBJ2-7; TCRdb's D call, TRBD1, is unchecked because there is no DNA. CDR1 is SGHKS, CDR2 YYEKEE, per germline (reference sequence). The CDR3 totals 12 residues. CDR3 loop: CASSYTGSEQYF.

This chain links TRBV12-5 with TRBJ1-1; the D call from TCRdb, TRBD1, cannot be confirmed without DNA. The CDR3 spans 14 residues. Germline CDR1 LGHNT, CDR2 FRNRAP. CDR3 residues: CASGLGGSGSEAFF.

J is TRBJ1-4 and V is TRBV7-9; the TCRdb D gene call, TRBD1, has no DNA to confirm it. From germline, CDR1 is SEHNR and CDR2 FQNEAQ (reference sequence). The CDR3 sequence is 17 residues long. The CDR3 is CASSLLDNRATNEKLFF.

The gene calls are TRBV15 and TRBJ2-6. Germline-derived CDR1 and CDR2 are LNHNV and YYDKDF (reference sequence). CDR3 length: 15 amino acids. CDR3 loop: CATSRERSGANVLTF.

This chain's CDR3 is CSVESGQGAYEQYF. V is TRBV29-1 and J is TRBJ2-7; as DNA is missing, the TRBD1 call by TCRdb cannot be tested. Germline V gives CDR1 SQVTM, CDR2 ANQGSEA. The CDR3 totals 14 residues.

The rearrangement uses TRBV13 and TRBJ2-7; TCRdb indicates TRBD1, and absent DNA this call remains unverified. CDR3 length: 14 residues. CDR1 is PRHDT, CDR2 FYEKMQ, per germline (reference sequence). This CDR3 reads CASSHPGTSHEQYF.